The present T cell receptor (beta chain) was sequenced within a study of T cells in Graves' hyperthyroidism and ophthalmopathy. RNA transcripts were the template for amplifying TCR beta CDR3 regions. The HTBI primer set served for first-round RT-PCR of the TCR CDR3. TCRdb itself ran the multiplex PCR reads through MiXCR, one entry per CDR3 protein. The table includes 400,000 to 600,000 distinct CDR3 sequences, about 16% detected once. The sample holds a few counts of this clonotype. The CDR3 spans 17 residues. V lost 0 bases and J 4 bases, leaving 15 bases between the germline ends. Germline V lookup: CDR1 LNHNV, CDR2 YYDKDF (reference sequence).

This rearrangement joins TRBV15 to TRBJ2-2; no clear D. The sample taken for sequencing was blood. This receptor was obtained from a woman aged 25-40 years with Graves' ophthalmopathy. Written as DNA, the CDR3 is TGTGCCACCAGCAGAGATCGAGGAGCAGGTACCACCGGGGAGCTGTTTTTT. Its protein product is CATSRDRGAGTTGELFF.